The 22 T cell receptor beta chains listed next were all sequenced from one sample in a study of T cell repertoires in aging, cancer and after chemotherapy. The template was genomic DNA from peripheral blood, not RNA. TRB rearrangements spanning V, D and J were amplified using mixed TRB-A/B primers. TCRdb ran MiXCR on the multiplex PCR reads and lists one entry per CDR3 protein. The data contain 8,700 or so distinct CDR3 sequences, approximately 25% of them singletons. What was sequenced was blood. These receptors originate from a human donor in good health.

By frequency in the sample, this clonotype is medium-sized. In nucleotides, the CDR3 is TGTGCCAGCTCTGGAGTGTGGCCGGTCTCCTACGAGCAGTACTTC. Translated: CASSGVWPVSYEQYF. The V and J genes are TRBV27 and TRBJ2-7; no clear D. CDR1 is MNHEY and CDR2 is SMNVEV in the germline V gene (reference sequence). CDR3 length equals 15 residues. Between the trimmed V and J ends, which lost 8 bases and 0 bases, there was a span of 17 bases.

As to this clonotype: A much larger clone differs from this one at a single base, so this may be a read error. CDR3 bases: TGTGCCAGCAGCCGGGACATTTTAAGTTGGGAGCTGTTTTTT. Protein product: CASSRDILSWELFF. The rearrangement joins TRBV7-2 to TRBJ2-2; tentatively, D is TRBD1 (6 bases). CDR1 is SGHTA and CDR2 is FQGNSA in the germline V gene. This CDR3 is 14 amino acids long. V lost 5 bases, J lost 9 bases, and 16 bases lay in between.

This clonotype was seen more than once but under ten times. The rearrangement links TRBV19 to TRBJ2-1, with D possibly called TRBD1 or TRBD2 (6 bases each). Germline CDR1 reads LNHDA; CDR2 reads SQIVND (reference sequence). V lost 4 bases and J lost 5, with 21 bases in between. The CDR3 extends over 17 amino acids. CDR3 DNA: TGTGCCAGTAGTAAACTAAAAGTAGGGGGGCGTCACAATGAGCAGTTCTTC. It translates to CASSKLKVGGRHNEQFF.

By sample share, this clonotype is medium-sized (0.01 to 0.1%). The chain carries TRBV6-4 and TRBJ1-2; D is uncertain. Trimming shortened V by 2 bases and J by 8 bases, and 9 bases separated the two germline ends. The germline CDR1 and CDR2 sequences are MRHNA and SNTAGT. The CDR3 runs to 12 residues. The DNA of the CDR3 is TGTGCCAGCAGTGACAGTGAGTGGGGCTACACCTTC. This gives the protein CASSDSEWGYTF.

The CDR3 sequence is CASSLRLALSTDTQYF. The CDR3 bases are TGTGCCAGCAGTTTACGGCTAGCGCTCAGCACAGATACGCAGTATTTT. This chain uses TRBV28 with TRBJ2-3, with D possibly TRBD2 on 6 matching bases. The V and J ends lost 2 bases and 0 bases respectively, with 12 bases between them. Germline V gives CDR1 MDHEN, CDR2 SYDVKM. The CDR3 totals 16 residues.

The chain combines TRBV5-1 with TRBJ2-7; no reliable D call. V was trimmed by 2 bases and J by 3 bases, leaving 18 bases between them. The CDR3 covers 16 residues. CDR1 is SGHRS, CDR2 YFSETQ, per germline. CDR3 sequence reads: CASSFVSGVPIYEQYF. The CDR3 DNA follows: TGCGCCAGCAGCTTCGTCTCTGGTGTCCCTATCTACGAGCAGTACTTC.

This clonotype qualifies as medium-sized. The J gene is TRBJ1-6, the V gene TRBV12-3 or TRBV12-4, with D possibly matching TRBD1 (6 bases). The CDR3 loop spans 14 amino acids. The V end lost 5 bases, the J end lost 9 bases, and 14 bases lay between the germline ends. Here the CDR3 reads CASSPGTGASPLHF. The DNA for the CDR3 is TGTGCCAGCAGTCCCGGAACGGGGGCTTCACCCCTCCACTTT.

This clonotype has a handful of counts. V usage is TRBV18 and J usage is TRBJ2-3, with D perhaps being TRBD1 or TRBD2 (5 bases each). The germline V gene has CDR1 KGHSH and CDR2 LQKENI. This CDR3 spans 14 amino acids. The V end was cut by 9 bases, the J end by 1 base, with 14 bases between. The CDR3 DNA reads TGTGCCAGGCCACCGGGACCCCGCACAGATACGCAGTATTTT. It yields the protein CARPPGPRTDTQYF.

V usage is TRBV20-1 and J usage is TRBJ2-3, with D unresolved. The CDR3 has 12 residues. Germline V gives CDR1 DFQATT, CDR2 SNEGSKA (reference sequence). Trimming pared 8 bases from V and 1 base from J, leaving 10 bases between. In DNA, the CDR3 is TGCAGTTACAGTACCCGCACAGATACGCAGTATTTT. This codes for CSYSTRTDTQYF.

V usage is TRBV5-1 and J usage is TRBJ2-3; 8 nucleotides line up with TRBD1. CDR1 and CDR2 from the germline V gene are SGHRS and YFSETQ. The CDR3 consists of 15 residues. Germline trimming cut 0 bases from V and 1 base from J; bases unmatched to any gene: 1. In DNA, the CDR3 is TGCGCCAGCAGCTTGGCGGACAGGGGCACAGATACGCAGTATTTT. Amino acids: CASSLADRGTDTQYF.

This clonotype came up a few times. The chain couples TRBV20-1 to TRBJ1-5; D perhaps matches TRBD1 (5 bases). The CDR3 extends over 12 amino acids. V lost 1 base to trimming and J lost 4 bases, with 5 bases between them. CDR1 and CDR2 (germline): DFQATT, SNEGSKA (reference sequence). CDR3 nucleotide sequence: TGCAGTGCTAGAGGGGGGAATCAGCCCCAGCATTTT. This encodes CSARGGNQPQHF.

The V and J genes are TRBV19 and TRBJ2-6; D is unclear. Germline lookup yields CDR1 LNHDA and CDR2 SQIVND (reference sequence). The V end was cut by 5 bases, the J end by 4 bases, with 12 bases between. CDR3 length equals 15 residues. The CDR3 loop reads CASSELDLGANVLTF. In DNA form, the CDR3 reads TGTGCCAGTAGTGAATTAGACTTAGGGGCCAACGTCCTGACTTTC.

This clonotype qualifies as medium-sized. V is TRBV6-5 and J is TRBJ2-3, with 7 bases identical to TRBD2. Germline CDR1 is MNHEY and CDR2 is SVGAGI. V dropped 0 bases and J dropped 3; count of bases not matched to a gene: 0. The CDR3 runs 14 residues. CDR3 nucleotides: TGTGCCAGCAGTTACTCGGGAGGGACAGATACGCAGTATTTT. Translated: CASSYSGGTDTQYF.

The V and J genes are TRBV4-3 and TRBJ2-1; 9 nucleotides agree with TRBD2. In germline, CDR1 is LGHNA, CDR2 YSLEER. This CDR3 contains 16 residues. V dropped 0 bases and J dropped 2; count of bases not matched to a gene: 2. Written as DNA, the CDR3 is TGCGCCAGCAGCCAAGACGTAGCGGGAGCCTACAATGAGCAGTTCTTC. Its protein product is CASSQDVAGAYNEQFF.

This clonotype was observed a few times. The chain carries TRBV4-1 and TRBJ1-4; maybe TRBD1 (5 bases). The CDR3 consists of 15 residues. Trimming shortened V by 4 bases and J by 8 bases, and 17 bases separated the two germline ends. Germline-derived CDR1 and CDR2 are MGHRA and YSYEKL. In nucleotides, the CDR3 is TGCGCCAGCAGCCTCCAAGGGGCGGCGCGCGAAAAACTGTTTTTT. Its protein product is CASSLQGAAREKLFF.

The chain's CDR3 is CASSDVGETQYF. The DNA of the CDR3 is TGTGCCAGCAGTGACGTTGGGGAGACCCAGTACTTC. The chain joins TRBV6-4 to TRBJ2-5, with D unclear. CDR1 and CDR2 from the germline V gene are MRHNA and SNTAGT. The CDR3 has 12 residues. Trimming pared 2 bases from V and 5 bases from J, leaving 6 bases between.

By frequency in the sample, this clonotype is medium-sized. The chain uses TRBV28 and TRBJ1-2; 9 nucleotides line up with TRBD1. This CDR3 spans 13 amino acids. Germline CDR1 MDHEN, CDR2 SYDVKM. Losses at the gene ends were 5 bases for V and 8 bases for J; bases not matched to a gene: 6. The CDR3 DNA reads TGTGCCAGCAGTCCTCGGACAGGGGAAGGCTACACCTTC. This translates into CASSPRTGEGYTF.

This clonotype is judged medium-sized. V gene TRBV6-1 combines with J gene TRBJ1-6, with D possibly being TRBD1 (6 bases). Germline CDR1 MNHNS, CDR2 SASEGT. The CDR3 totals 15 residues. Trimming removed 1 base from V and 9 bases from J, with 13 bases in between. DNA of the CDR3: TGTGCCAGCAGTGAAGATGCAGGGGAGGCTTCACCCCTCCACTTT. As protein: CASSEDAGEASPLHF.

This clonotype was seen more than once but under ten times. The CDR3 nucleotides are TGTGCCAGCAGCCTATTAGCGGGAGGTGTATCCTACGAGCAGTACTTC. Translating gives CASSLLAGGVSYEQYF. The chain links TRBV5-4 to TRBJ2-7, with 10 bases fitting TRBD2. Looked up from germline, CDR1 is SGHNT and CDR2 is YYREEE (reference sequence). This CDR3 is built from 16 residues. V shed 4 bases and J 1 base; nucleotides not matched to a gene: 8. Combining the CDR3 with reference TRBV5-4 and TRBJ2-7 gives the whole variable domain ETGVTQSPTHLIKTRGQQVTLRCSSQSGHNTVSWYQQALGQGPQFIFQYYREEENGRGNFPPRFSGLQFPNYSSELNVNALELDDSALYLCASSLLAGGVSYEQYFGPGTRLTVT.

This chain links TRBV6-6 with TRBJ2-7; TRBD2 aligns across 9 bases. The V gene end was trimmed by 5 bases and the J gene end by 0 bases; junction bases not matched to a gene: 5. This CDR3 has 15 amino acids. Germline V lookup: CDR1 MNHNY, CDR2 SVGAGI (reference sequence). The CDR3 protein is CASSNPGLASYEQYF. The DNA for the CDR3 is TGTGCCAGCAGTAATCCGGGACTAGCCTCCTACGAGCAGTACTTC.

The rearrangement uses TRBV6-5 and TRBJ1-1; 7 bases align to TRBD1. V trimming: 4 bases; J trimming: 8 bases; junction bases outside the gene matches: 10. Germline-derived CDR1 and CDR2 are MNHEY and SVGAGI. This CDR3 is built from 14 residues. The CDR3 sequence: CASSSDRAASEAFF. CDR3 nucleotides: TGTGCCAGCAGTTCAGACAGGGCTGCGTCCGAAGCTTTCTTT.

This chain connects TRBV5-1 to TRBJ1-1, with 7 bases identical to TRBD1. The CDR3 sequence is 16 residues long. Germline values: CDR1 SGHRS, CDR2 YFSETQ. V shed 2 bases and J 0 bases; nucleotides not matched to a gene: 7. The CDR3 nucleotides read TGCGCCAGCAGCTTACAGGGGATTTCGATGAACACTGAAGCTTTCTTT. Translating gives CASSLQGISMNTEAFF.